This T cell receptor beta chain derives from a study of cytomegalovirus exposure and HLA in healthy donors. Study-wide points: Some V segments, TRBV6-2 and TRBV6-3 among them, were indistinguishable and were therefore excluded.

This clone was seen a single time. Its specificity is not known. With 6 bases removed from V and 8 bases from J, the gap between germline ends came to 11 bases. The CDR3 loop spans 12 amino acids. Germline V CDR1 and CDR2: MNHEY, SMNVEV (reference sequence). Primers included in the PCR were 60 Vbeta and 13 Jbeta primers. Produced via immunoSEQ multiplex PCR; TCRdb's table is partial and in-frame only. The sample contains some 190,000 clones, around 83% of which appear only once. This TCR came from a man aged 35 to 55 in good health and CMV-seropositive. The chain joins TRBV27 to TRBJ2-1, with D maybe TRBD2 (6 bases). The specimen sequenced was PBMCs. Here the CDR3 DNA reads TGTGCCAGCAGCCTGTGGGGGGATGAGCAGTTCTTC. Encoded protein: CASSLWGDEQFF.